Sequencing of this TCR beta chain was carried out in a study of chemoradiotherapy in HPV16-positive cancers. Measured with immunoSEQ multiplex PCR; TCRdb has only the in-frame clones, and not every one. Of about 7,000 clones in the sample, roughly 90% were seen once. A word on this clone: Its antigen remains unidentified.

Study results and limitations: During treatment, candidate HPV-specific clones and E7-related motifs expanded in tumor. The functional HPV-specific definition rests on just two HPV16-positive patients. In HPV16-positive patients, HPV-responsive T-cell expansion tracked better recurrence-free survival.

The sequence was collected from a human donor with HPV-associated anogenital cancer. Sample: tumor tissue, taken from a patient who underwent chemoradiotherapy.

The CDR3 protein is CASSLGPETGSGELFF. The DNA of the CDR3 is TGCGCCAGCAGCTTGGGCCCCGAAACAGGGTCCGGGGAGCTGTTTTTT. The genes are TRBV5-1 and TRBJ2-2; D perhaps matches TRBD1 (6 bases). Germline CDR1 is SGHRS and CDR2 is YFSETQ. The CDR3 extends over 16 amino acids. Trimming removed 0 bases at V and 6 bases at J, with 15 bases between.